Presented here are 22 T cell receptor beta chains from one specimen sequenced in a study of blood T cell repertoires in COVID-19. The protocol was immunoSEQ multiplex PCR, while the TCRdb copy is restricted to in-frame clones and leaves out a portion. The repertoire holds 260,000 or so clones, with roughly 90% as singletons. Sequenced: peripheral blood. These receptors originate from a human donor in a cohort sampled during active COVID-19.

CDR3 in amino acids: CASSLGGDRINNEQFF. The CDR3 coding sequence is TGCGCCAGCAGCCTAGGGGGGGACAGGATTAACAATGAGCAGTTCTTC. The chain combines TRBV5-1 with TRBJ2-1, with a tentative D call TRBD1 (8 bases). The CDR3 consists of 16 residues. The germline CDR1 and CDR2 sequences are SGHRS and YFSETQ. V lost 4 bases to trimming and J lost 5 bases, with 19 bases between them.

The rearrangement joins TRBV28 to TRBJ2-7, with TRBD2 matching 10 bases. CDR3 length: 14 amino acids. J gave up 7 bases and V 5 bases, and 8 bases lay outside the gene matches. The germline gives CDR1 MDHEN, CDR2 SYDVKM. CDR3 in DNA: TGTGCCAGCAGTCCCTGGACTAGCGGCGCAGAGCAGTACTTC. Protein: CASSPWTSGAEQYF. The complete variable domain, with remaining parts taken from reference TRBV28 and TRBJ2-7, reads DVKVTQSSRYLVKRTGEKVFLECVQDMDHENMFWYRQDPGLGLRLIYFSYDVKMKEKGDIPEGYSVSREKKERFSLILESASTNQTSMYLCASSPWTSGAEQYFGPGTRLTVT.

The V and J genes are TRBV10-3 and TRBJ1-3; 9 positions match TRBD1. The germline CDR1 and CDR2 sequences are ENHRY and SYGVKD. The trim removed 4 bases at V and 0 bases at J, leaving 4 bases unmatched. This CDR3 contains 16 residues. The CDR3 loop reads CAISGTGASSGNTIYF. The CDR3, as DNA: TGTGCCATCAGTGGGACAGGGGCAAGCTCTGGAAACACCATATATTTT.

The CDR3 bases are TGTGCCAGCAGCTGGGACAGGGGGTACGAGCAGTACTTC. Protein: CASSWDRGYEQYF. The V call is TRBV7-3, the J call TRBJ2-7; 11 positions agree with TRBD1. Trimming removed 4 bases from V and 4 bases from J; junction bases left unmatched: 0. Looked up from germline, CDR1 is SGHTA and CDR2 is FQGTGA. The CDR3 contains 13 residues.

The chain uses TRBV27 and TRBJ1-4, with 8 bases aligning to TRBD1. This CDR3 is 16 amino acids long. The J segment lost 3 bases and the V segment lost 4 bases, leaving 7 bases of the junction unmatched. The germline V gene encodes CDR1 MNHEY and CDR2 SMNVEV (reference sequence). The CDR3 nucleotides read TGTGCCAGCAGTTCGACAGGGGCTGAAGCTAATGAAAAACTGTTTTTT. Residues: CASSSTGAEANEKLFF.

The chain employs TRBV11-2 and TRBJ1-3; a possible D gene is TRBD1 (5 bases). The CDR3 consists of 15 residues. From germline, CDR1 is SGHAT and CDR2 FQNNGV. Trimming cost V 2 bases and J 0 bases, with 8 bases left between them. The CDR3 protein is CASSLQGYSGNTIYF. CDR3 coding DNA: TGTGCCAGCAGCTTACAGGGATACTCTGGAAACACCATATATTTT.

The chain uses TRBV5-1 and TRBJ2-7; 15 bases are a match to TRBD2. The CDR3 has 16 residues. The trim removed 4 bases at V and 3 bases at J, leaving 5 bases unmatched. CDR1 is SGHRS, CDR2 YFSETQ, per germline. CDR3 DNA sequence: TGCGCCAGCAGCGCCGGGACTAGCGGGGGGTTCTACGAGCAGTACTTC. Its protein is CASSAGTSGGFYEQYF. Filled out from reference TRBV5-1 and TRBJ2-7, the complete variable domain reads KAGVTQTPRYLIKTRGQQVTLSCSPISGHRSVSWYQQTPGQGLQFLFEYFSETQRNKGNFPGRFSGRQFSNSRSEMNVSTLELGDSALYLCASSAGTSGGFYEQYFGPGTRLTVT.

This chain links TRBV7-9 with TRBJ1-2; maybe TRBD1 (5 bases). CDR3 length: 16 residues. With 5 bases removed from V and 8 bases from J, the gap between germline ends came to 24 bases. Per the germline V gene, CDR1 is SEHNR and CDR2 is FQNEAQ (reference sequence). CDR3 coding DNA: TGTGCCAGCAGCCCTGATTCAGGGATCCCCATTGGGGGCTACACCTTC. Its protein product is CASSPDSGIPIGGYTF.

This clone occurred once. The chain combines TRBV19 with TRBJ1-2; D not resolved. The CDR3 is 14 residues long. V was cut by 7 bases and J by 6 bases, with 18 bases left in between. Looked up from germline, CDR1 is LNHDA and CDR2 is SQIVND (reference sequence). In DNA, the CDR3 is TGTGCCAGTATTCCTCACCAGGCGCCTCATGGCTACACCTTC. Translation gives CASIPHQAPHGYTF.

This chain links TRBV10-2 with TRBJ1-5; D remains ambiguous. CDR1 WSHSY and CDR2 SAAADI come from the germline V gene. V was trimmed by 7 bases and J by 2 bases, leaving 12 bases between them. The CDR3 contains 14 residues. The DNA for the CDR3 is TGCGCCAGCACCTCATATAGCGGCAATCAGCCCCAGCATTTT. This translates into CASTSYSGNQPQHF.

To note about this clone: The same CDR3 also results from other DNA sequences found in this sample. The rearrangement joins TRBV7-2 to TRBJ2-7; D is unresolved. Per germline, CDR1 SGHTA and CDR2 FQGNSA. The V end was cut by 1 base, the J end by 0 bases, with 7 bases between. CDR3 length: 14 residues. CDR3 in amino acids: CASSLGRSSYEQYF. As DNA, the CDR3 is TGTGCCAGCAGCTTAGGGAGAAGCTCCTACGAGCAGTACTTC.

The chain joins TRBV23-1 to TRBJ2-7, with TRBD1 as a possible D gene (6 bases). TRBV23-1 is labeled an ORF, and its function is uncertain. V was cut by 7 bases and J by 2 bases, with 21 bases left in between. CDR3 length: 16 residues. The CDR3 coding sequence is TGCGCCAGCATCGAAGCCCCGGGACACCGAACCTACGAGCAGTACTTC. Its translation is CASIEAPGHRTYEQYF.

CDR3 bases: TGTGCCAGTAATTCGGGGAATGAGCAGTTCTTC. Translation: CASNSGNEQFF. This chain connects TRBV19 to TRBJ2-1, with D tentatively TRBD2 (5 bases). CDR3 size: 11 residues. Deletions cut 7 bases from V and 7 bases from J, with 8 bases between. The germline gives CDR1 LNHDA, CDR2 SQIVND (reference sequence). Filled out from reference TRBV19 and TRBJ2-1, the complete variable domain reads DGGITQSPKYLFRKEGQNVTLSCEQNLNHDAMYWYRQDPGQGLRLIYYSQIVNDFQKGDIAEGYSVSREKKESFPLTVTSAQKNPTAFYLCASNSGNEQFFGPGTRLTVL.

In this sample, this clone turned up once. This may be a read error, as it is one base from a much larger clone. This same CDR3 is encoded by further DNA sequences in the sample. This chain links TRBV11-2 with TRBJ1-1; D not certain. V lost 0 bases and J lost 5, with 7 bases in between. CDR1 and CDR2 from the germline V gene are SGHAT and FQNNGV. The CDR3 has 13 amino acids. In DNA, the CDR3 is TGTGCCAGCAGCTTAGAGGGAGGGACTGAAGCTTTCTTT. Protein product: CASSLEGGTEAFF.

This clone appeared once. This rearrangement joins TRBV20-1 to TRBJ2-7; a weak D match, TRBD2 (5 bases). The CDR3 is made up of 12 amino acids. The germline V gene has CDR1 DFQATT and CDR2 SNEGSKA (reference sequence). Deletions cut 3 bases from V and 7 bases from J, with 13 bases between. CDR3 coding DNA: TGCAGTGCTAGTCCCCAACGGAGGGAGCAGTACTTC. Translated, it gives CSASPQRREQYF.

The V call is TRBV16, the J call TRBJ1-1; weak D call: TRBD1 (6 bases). V lost 8 bases and J 6 bases, leaving 10 bases between the germline ends. This CDR3 is built from 11 residues. The germline V gene has CDR1 KGHSY and CDR2 FQNENV. The CDR3 nucleotides read TGTGCCAGCGGGAAGGGGGCTGAAGCTTTCTTT. The encoded protein is CASGKGAEAFF.

The V call is TRBV5-4, the J call TRBJ1-2; 10 nucleotides line up with TRBD1. Germline loops: CDR1 SGHNT, CDR2 YYREEE (reference sequence). The V gene end was trimmed by 4 bases and the J gene end by 2 bases; junction bases not matched to a gene: 2. This CDR3 contains 14 residues. In DNA, the CDR3 is TGTGCCAGCAGCACGGGACAGGGGAACTATGGCTACACCTTC. Its protein product is CASSTGQGNYGYTF.

This rearrangement joins TRBV28 to TRBJ1-3; TRBD1 agrees at 10 bases. This CDR3 is built from 15 residues. Germline CDR1 MDHEN, CDR2 SYDVKM. V dropped 6 bases and J dropped 2; count of bases not matched to a gene: 4. CDR3 sequence (DNA): TGTGCCAGCAGGCTTGGACAGGGGGCTGGAAACACCATATATTTT. It codes for CASRLGQGAGNTIYF.

V is TRBV10-3 and J is TRBJ1-4, with D perhaps TRBD1 (6 bases). The CDR3 loop spans 17 amino acids. The germline CDR1 and CDR2 sequences are ENHRY and SYGVKD. V lost 3 bases and J 5 bases, leaving 19 bases between the germline ends. The DNA for the CDR3 is TGTGCCATCAGTGAATACAGGGAGGGGGACCACAATGAAAAACTGTTTTTT. Its protein product is CAISEYREGDHNEKLFF.

The rearrangement uses TRBV30 and TRBJ2-3; TRBD1 might be the D (6 bases). The CDR3 is made up of 14 amino acids. Trimming stripped 3 bases from V and 4 bases from J, with 14 bases between. Germline V lookup: CDR1 GTSNPN, CDR2 SVGIG (reference sequence). CDR3 coding DNA: TGTGCCTGGAGAAAGGGGGTCGGAGCAGATACGCAGTATTTT. This gives the protein CAWRKGVGADTQYF.

The chain is built from TRBV5-8 and TRBJ2-7; 8 nucleotides line up with TRBD1. The CDR3 spans 14 residues. The V gene end was trimmed by 3 bases and the J gene end by 6 bases; junction bases not matched to a gene: 8. CDR1 and CDR2 (germline): SGHTS, YDEGEE. In nucleotides, the CDR3 is TGTGCCAGCAGCTGGTGGGACAGGCGGAGCGAGCAGTACTTC. Protein sequence: CASSWWDRRSEQYF. Variable domain in full (rest from reference TRBV5-8 and TRBJ2-7): EAGVTQSPTHLIKTRGQQATLRCSPISGHTSVYWYQQALGLGLQFLLWYDEGEERNRGNFPPRFSGRQFPNYSSELNVNALELEDSALYLCASSWWDRRSEQYFGPGTRLTVT.

The genes are TRBV9 and TRBJ2-1; 9 bases match TRBD2. Germline CDR1 is SGDLS and CDR2 is YYNGEE. The length of the CDR3 is 16 residues. Trimming cost V 4 bases and J 0 bases; bases outside gene matches: 5. CDR3 residues: CASSTSGGSSYNEQFF. The CDR3 coding sequence is TGTGCCAGCAGCACCAGCGGGGGGTCCTCCTACAATGAGCAGTTCTTC. Drawing the rest from reference TRBV9 and TRBJ2-1, the complete variable domain is DSGVTQTPKHLITATGQRVTLRCSPRSGDLSVYWYQQSLDQGLQFLIQYYNGEERAKGNILERFSAQQFPDLHSELNLSSLELGDSALYFCASSTSGGSSYNEQFFGPGTRLTVL.